This TCR beta chain emerged from a study of T-cell reconstitution after alpha-beta-depleted transplantation in children. Ten or more counts support this clonotype. The antigen remains unidentified. The CDR3 runs 14 residues. The ends lost 5 bases at V and 4 bases at J; junction bases unmatched: 6. CDR1 is DFQATT, CDR2 SNEGSKA, per germline (reference sequence). Construction of the TCRbeta library involved unique molecular identifiers. One entry per CDR3 protein, called by TCRdb with MiXCR from the PCR reads. The sample consists of roughly 100,000 distinct CDR3 sequences, less than 6% of them appearing once. Study outcomes and limitations: At around two months after transplant, the alpha-beta T cells were reportedly derived from several hundred expanded clones that came from non-depleted graft cells.

Sequenced material: PBMCs, mostly from graft donor cells, taken 60 days after TCRalphabeta/CD19-depleted stem cell transplant. The rearrangement links TRBV20-1 to TRBJ2-5; 11 bases line up with TRBD2. The sequence was collected from a female patient under 10 years old who had a stem cell transplant for Fanconi anemia, so the T cells may come from the graft donor. The CDR3 sequence: CSAPIAGGPETQYF. For the CDR3, the DNA is TGCAGTGCTCCCATAGCGGGAGGGCCAGAGACCCAGTACTTC.